This is a list of T cell receptor beta chains from one sample in a study of early T cells in non-severe SARS-CoV-2 infection. TCRdb processed the 5' RACE reads anew with MiXCR; each CDR3 protein has one entry. The sample consists of tens of thousands of distinct CDR3 sequences, about 5% of them appearing once. Sequenced: whole blood. The receptors come from an adult who was a healthcare worker with PCR-confirmed SARS-CoV-2 infection or an uninfected control (not recorded which). Both conserved end residues are part of each CDR3. Each record gives: V gene, clone size, J gene, D gene, CDR3 protein, CDR3 DNA. A D gene is named only where the DNA matches it firmly. Where a row states a size, it is once, few, many or the class of an expanded clone; other rows omit it.

>TRBV24-1|few|TRBJ2-1|TRBD1
CATSDTGTGNYNEQFF
TGTGCCACCAGTGACACCGGGACAGGGAACTACAATGAGCAGTTCTTC
>TRBV20-1|many|TRBJ1-6|TRBD1
CSANRGGDSPLHF
TGCAGTGCTAACAGGGGTGGCGATTCACCCCTCCACTTT
>TRBV4-2|many|TRBJ2-1|TRBD2
CASSQEFQRGDLYNEQFF
TGTGCCAGCAGCCAAGAATTCCAGCGGGGGGACCTCTACAATGAGCAGTTCTTC
>TRBV3-1|few|TRBJ2-7|-
CASSQDSWSSYEQYF
TGTGCCAGCAGCCAAGATTCCTGGAGCTCCTACGAGCAGTACTTC
>TRBV7-8|-|TRBJ2-1|-
CASSYSWANNEQFF
TGTGCCAGCAGCTACTCCTGGGCGAACAATGAGCAGTTCTTC
>TRBV6-1|few|TRBJ2-7|TRBD1
CATWDRVREQYF
TGTGCCACCTGGGACAGGGTGCGCGAGCAGTACTTC
>TRBV7-2|many|TRBJ2-5|-
CASSGGLQETQYF
TGTGCCAGCAGCGGGGGGCTCCAAGAGACCCAGTACTTC
>TRBV11-3|many|TRBJ2-1|-
CASSRSEGIYNEQFF
TGTGCCAGCAGCCGCAGTGAGGGGATTTACAATGAGCAGTTCTTC
>TRBV20-1|-|TRBJ1-3|-
CSARDWGYGSGNTIYF
TGCAGTGCTAGAGATTGGGGTTATGGCTCTGGAAACACCATATATTTT
>TRBV7-9|-|TRBJ2-2|-
CASSADRNTGELFF
TGTGCCAGCAGCGCCGACAGGAACACCGGGGAGCTGTTTTTT
>TRBV10-1|few|TRBJ2-4|-
CASSGGAKNIQYF
TGCGCCAGCAGTGGTGGGGCCAAAAACATTCAGTACTTC
>TRBV2|-|TRBJ1-5|-
CASSPGEGQPQHF
TGTGCCAGCAGTCCGGGAGAGGGCCAGCCCCAGCATTTT
>TRBV18|-|TRBJ1-1|-
CASSPPMGHGTEAFF
TGTGCCAGCTCACCACCGATGGGGCACGGGACTGAAGCTTTCTTT
>TRBV5-4|few|TRBJ1-2|-
CASSLDSKPYGYTF
TGTGCCAGCAGCTTGGACAGTAAACCCTATGGCTACACCTTC
>TRBV7-3|many|TRBJ1-1|-
CASSLLGSMNTEAFF
TGTGCCAGCAGCTTACTGGGATCGATGAACACTGAAGCTTTCTTT
>TRBV14|-|TRBJ1-5|-
CASSQNTGLNQPQHF
TGTGCCAGCAGCCAAAACACAGGGTTGAATCAGCCCCAGCATTTT
>TRBV7-6|many|TRBJ2-3|-
CASSLSEADTQYF
TGTGCCAGCAGCTTATCCGAGGCAGATACGCAGTATTTT
>TRBV18|few|TRBJ2-7|TRBD2
CASSRAGGPSGSSYEQYF
TGTGCCAGCTCACGGGCAGGGGGCCCTAGCGGGAGCTCCTACGAGCAGTACTTC
>TRBV19|few|TRBJ2-1|-
CASSGGHNEQFF
TGTGCCAGTTCCGGGGGACACAATGAGCAGTTCTTC
>TRBV7-2|many|TRBJ2-1|TRBD2
CASSLWTSAYNEQFF
TGTGCCAGCAGCTTATGGACTAGCGCCTACAATGAGCAGTTCTTC
>TRBV5-1|many|TRBJ1-5|TRBD1
CASSPEPGGGRPQHF
TGCGCCAGCAGTCCGGAGCCAGGGGGCGGACGGCCCCAGCATTTT
>TRBV5-4|few|TRBJ2-2|TRBD2
CASSLASGSLGELFF
TGTGCCAGCAGCTTAGCTAGCGGGAGTCTCGGGGAGCTGTTTTTT
>TRBV18|few|TRBJ2-7|-
CASSPALGDSEQYF
TGTGCCAGCTCACCAGCGCTTGGGGATTCCGAGCAGTACTTC
>TRBV25-1|many|TRBJ2-5|TRBD2
CASMVQAGVSETQYF
TGTGCCAGCATGGTTCAAGCGGGAGTCTCGGAGACCCAGTACTTC
>TRBV5-1|many|TRBJ2-7|-
CASSLEASWAYEQYF
TGCGCCAGCAGCTTGGAGGCTAGTTGGGCCTACGAGCAGTACTTC
>TRBV28|many|TRBJ1-2|-
CASSRGYGYTF
TGTGCCAGCAGCCGTGGCTATGGCTACACCTTC
>TRBV11-2|many|TRBJ2-5|TRBD2
CASSQRREGLGVTETQYF
TGTGCCAGCAGCCAGAGACGGGAGGGCTTAGGAGTTACAGAGACCCAGTACTTC
>TRBV7-2|many|TRBJ2-7|-
CASSLRVVSATSSYEQYF
TGTGCCAGCAGCTTAAGGGTGGTGTCAGCCACATCCTCCTACGAGCAGTACTTC
>TRBV9|many|TRBJ2-2|-
CASSAPPNGELFF
TGTGCCAGCAGCGCTCCTCCGAACGGGGAGCTGTTTTTT
>TRBV5-6|many|TRBJ2-1|-
CASSFGNRAYNEQFF
TGTGCCAGCAGCTTTGGGAACAGGGCATACAATGAGCAGTTCTTC
>TRBV6-1|few|TRBJ1-1|-
CASSEEGGAFF
TGTGCCAGCAGTGAAGAGGGTGGAGCTTTCTTT
>TRBV29-1|-|TRBJ1-4|-
CSVRPSTTNEKLFF
TGCAGCGTCCGTCCTAGCACAACTAATGAAAAACTGTTTTTT
>TRBV6-5|many|TRBJ1-1|TRBD1
CASSLQGTANTEAFF
TGTGCCAGCAGCTTACAGGGGACAGCAAACACTGAAGCTTTCTTT
>TRBV28|-|TRBJ1-1|TRBD1
CASPLKGQGATEAFF
TGTGCCAGCCCCTTAAAGGGACAGGGTGCCACTGAAGCTTTCTTT
>TRBV6-6|many|TRBJ2-4|-
CASRETGNNYIQYF
TGTGCCAGCAGAGAGACCGGAAATAATTACATTCAGTACTTC
>TRBV25-1|many|TRBJ1-2|-
CASSEYGTNYGYTF
TGTGCCAGCAGTGAATACGGCACCAACTATGGCTACACCTTC
>TRBV12-3/TRBV12-4|many|TRBJ2-1|TRBD1
CASSFRDRGGNEQFF
TGTGCCAGCAGTTTCAGGGACAGGGGGGGCAATGAGCAGTTCTTC
>TRBV7-2|many|TRBJ1-2|TRBD1
CASSFRSGGTATYGYTF
TGTGCCAGCAGCTTTAGGAGTGGTGGGACAGCCACCTATGGCTACACCTTC
>TRBV5-1|many|TRBJ2-2|-
CASSLQGSNTGELFF
TGCGCCAGCAGCCTCCAGGGATCCAACACCGGGGAGCTGTTTTTT
>TRBV7-2|many|TRBJ2-7|-
CASSPDGSGPAREQYF
TGTGCCAGCAGCCCCGATGGGAGCGGGCCGGCGCGGGAGCAGTACTTC
>TRBV12-3/TRBV12-4|few|TRBJ2-7|TRBD1
CASRGQGLPYEQYF
TGTGCCAGCAGAGGACAGGGACTCCCGTACGAGCAGTACTTC
>TRBV19|many|TRBJ2-1|TRBD2
CASRGLAGDSGSYNEQFF
TGTGCCAGTAGGGGACTAGCGGGAGATTCTGGTTCCTACAATGAGCAGTTCTTC
>TRBV7-2|many|TRBJ1-4|TRBD1
CASSLGQGHEKLFF
TGTGCCAGCAGCTTAGGACAGGGTCATGAAAAACTGTTTTTT
>TRBV4-2|many|TRBJ2-7|-
CASSLLPAGSYEQYF
TGTGCCAGCAGCCTCTTGCCAGCGGGCTCCTACGAGCAGTACTTC
>TRBV12-3/TRBV12-4|many|TRBJ1-6|-
CASSLNSSPLHF
TGTGCCAGCAGTTTAAATAGTTCACCCCTCCACTTT